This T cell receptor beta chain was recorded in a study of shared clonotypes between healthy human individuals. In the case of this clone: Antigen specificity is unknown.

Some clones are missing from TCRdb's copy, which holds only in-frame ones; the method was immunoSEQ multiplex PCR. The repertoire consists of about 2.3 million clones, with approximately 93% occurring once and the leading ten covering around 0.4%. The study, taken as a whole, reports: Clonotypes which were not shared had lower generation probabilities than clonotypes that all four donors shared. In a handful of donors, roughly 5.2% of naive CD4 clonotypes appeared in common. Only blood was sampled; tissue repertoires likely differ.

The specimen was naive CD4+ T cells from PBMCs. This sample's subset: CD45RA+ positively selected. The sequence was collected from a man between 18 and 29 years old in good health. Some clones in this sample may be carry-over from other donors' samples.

The CDR3 DNA reads TGCGCCAGCAGCTTACAGGGGACTCCGAGCACAGATACGCAGTATTTT. Amino acid sequence: CASSLQGTPSTDTQYF. This chain joins TRBV4-3 and TRBJ2-3; possibly TRBD1 for D (7 bases). From germline, CDR1 is LGHNA and CDR2 YSLEER. Trimming removed 5 bases at V and 0 bases at J, with 15 bases between. This CDR3 spans 16 amino acids.